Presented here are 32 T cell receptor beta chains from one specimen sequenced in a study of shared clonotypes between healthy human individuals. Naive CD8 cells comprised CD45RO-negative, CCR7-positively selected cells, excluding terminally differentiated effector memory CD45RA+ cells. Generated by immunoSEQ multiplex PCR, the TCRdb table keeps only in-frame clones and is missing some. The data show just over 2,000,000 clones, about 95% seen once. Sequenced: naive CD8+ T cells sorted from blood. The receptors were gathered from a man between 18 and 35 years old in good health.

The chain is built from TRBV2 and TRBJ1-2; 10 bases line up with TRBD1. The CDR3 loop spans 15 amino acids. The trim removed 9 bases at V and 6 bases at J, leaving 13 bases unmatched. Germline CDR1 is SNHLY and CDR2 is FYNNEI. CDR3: CARDRGDRGSHGYTF. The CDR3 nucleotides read TGTGCCAGGGATCGAGGGGACAGGGGTTCTCATGGCTACACCTTC.

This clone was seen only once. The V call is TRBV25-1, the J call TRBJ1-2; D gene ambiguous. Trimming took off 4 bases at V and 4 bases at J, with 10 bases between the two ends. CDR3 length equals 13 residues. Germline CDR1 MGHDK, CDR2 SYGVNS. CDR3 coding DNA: TGTGCCAGCAGTGGCGGCGGTTCCTATGGCTACACCTTC. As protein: CASSGGGSYGYTF.

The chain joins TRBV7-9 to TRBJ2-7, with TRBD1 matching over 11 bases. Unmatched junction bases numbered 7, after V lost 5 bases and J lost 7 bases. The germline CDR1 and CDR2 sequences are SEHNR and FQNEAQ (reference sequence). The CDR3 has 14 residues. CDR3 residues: CASSKGQGEWEQYF. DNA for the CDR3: TGTGCCAGCAGCAAGGGACAGGGGGAATGGGAGCAGTACTTC.

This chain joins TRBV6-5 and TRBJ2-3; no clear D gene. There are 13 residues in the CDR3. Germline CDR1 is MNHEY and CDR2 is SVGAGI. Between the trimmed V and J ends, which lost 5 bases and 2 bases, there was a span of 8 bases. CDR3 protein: CASSRRYTDTQYF. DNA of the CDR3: TGTGCCAGCAGTAGACGCTACACAGATACGCAGTATTTT.

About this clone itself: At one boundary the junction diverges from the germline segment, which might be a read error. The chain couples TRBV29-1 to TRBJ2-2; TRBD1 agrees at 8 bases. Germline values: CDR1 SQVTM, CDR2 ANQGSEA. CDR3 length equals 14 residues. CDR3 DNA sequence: TGCAGCGTCCCCAGGGGGCCGAACGCCGGGGAGCTGTTTTTT. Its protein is CSVPRGPNAGELFF.

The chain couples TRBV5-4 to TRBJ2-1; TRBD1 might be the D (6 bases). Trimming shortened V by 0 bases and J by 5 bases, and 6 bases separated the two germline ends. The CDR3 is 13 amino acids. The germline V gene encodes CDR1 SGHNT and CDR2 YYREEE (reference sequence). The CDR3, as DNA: TGTGCCAGCAGCTTGGCAGGGGACAATGAGCAGTTCTTC. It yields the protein CASSLAGDNEQFF.

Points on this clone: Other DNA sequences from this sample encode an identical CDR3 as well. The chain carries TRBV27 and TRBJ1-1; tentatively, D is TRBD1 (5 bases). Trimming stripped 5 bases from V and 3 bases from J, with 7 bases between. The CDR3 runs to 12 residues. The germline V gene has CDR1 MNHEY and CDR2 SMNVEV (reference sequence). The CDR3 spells CASSGGYTEAFF. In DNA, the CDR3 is TGTGCCAGCAGTGGGGGTTACACTGAAGCTTTCTTT.

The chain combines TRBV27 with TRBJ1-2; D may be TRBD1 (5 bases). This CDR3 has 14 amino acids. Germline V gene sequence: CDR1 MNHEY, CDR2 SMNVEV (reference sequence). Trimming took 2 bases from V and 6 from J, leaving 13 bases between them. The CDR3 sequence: CASSLGGAQDGYTF. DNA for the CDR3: TGTGCCAGCAGTTTAGGAGGGGCTCAGGATGGCTACACCTTC.

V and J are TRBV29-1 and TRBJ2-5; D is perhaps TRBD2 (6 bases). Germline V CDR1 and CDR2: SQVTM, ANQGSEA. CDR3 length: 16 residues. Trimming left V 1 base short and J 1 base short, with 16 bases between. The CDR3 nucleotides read TGCAGCGTTGAAGGTGGAGGGGCCCCATCCCAAGAGACCCAGTACTTC. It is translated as CSVEGGGAPSQETQYF.

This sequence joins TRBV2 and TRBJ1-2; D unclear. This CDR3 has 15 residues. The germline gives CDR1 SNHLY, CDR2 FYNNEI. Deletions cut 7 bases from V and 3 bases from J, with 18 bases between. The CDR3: CASTVSEVTDYGYTF. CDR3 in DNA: TGTGCCAGCACGGTTTCGGAGGTAACTGACTATGGCTACACCTTC.

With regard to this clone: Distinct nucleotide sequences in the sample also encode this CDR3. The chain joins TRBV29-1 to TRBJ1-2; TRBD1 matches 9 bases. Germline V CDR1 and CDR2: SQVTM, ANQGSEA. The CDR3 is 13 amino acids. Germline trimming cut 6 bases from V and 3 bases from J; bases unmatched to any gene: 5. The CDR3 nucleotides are TGCAGCGTCGAGACAGGGGGTGACTATGGCTACACCTTC. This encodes CSVETGGDYGYTF. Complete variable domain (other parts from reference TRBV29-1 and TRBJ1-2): SAVISQKPSRDICQRGTSLTIQCQVDSQVTMMFWYRQQPGQSLTLIATANQGSEATYESGFVIDKFPISRPNLTFSTLTVSNMSPEDSSIYLCSVETGGDYGYTFGSGTRLTVV.

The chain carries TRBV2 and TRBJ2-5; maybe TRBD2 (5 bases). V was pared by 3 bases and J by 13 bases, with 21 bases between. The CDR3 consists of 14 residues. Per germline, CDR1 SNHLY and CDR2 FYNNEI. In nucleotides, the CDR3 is TGTGCCAGCAGTGAGGAACTCTCTAAACTTCGGGGGTACTTC. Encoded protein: CASSEELSKLRGYF.

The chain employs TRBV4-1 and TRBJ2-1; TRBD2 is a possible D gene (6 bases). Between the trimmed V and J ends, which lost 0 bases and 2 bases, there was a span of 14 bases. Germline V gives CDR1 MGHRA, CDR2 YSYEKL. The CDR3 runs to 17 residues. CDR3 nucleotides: TGCGCCAGCAGCCAAGAGGCGGGGCCTGCCGCCTACAATGAGCAGTTCTTC. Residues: CASSQEAGPAAYNEQFF.

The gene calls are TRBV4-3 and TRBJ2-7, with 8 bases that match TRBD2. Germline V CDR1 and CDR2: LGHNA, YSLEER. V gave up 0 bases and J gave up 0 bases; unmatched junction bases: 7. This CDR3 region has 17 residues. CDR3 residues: CASSQERAGASSYEQYF. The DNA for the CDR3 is TGCGCCAGCAGCCAAGAGAGAGCGGGGGCCAGCTCCTACGAGCAGTACTTC.

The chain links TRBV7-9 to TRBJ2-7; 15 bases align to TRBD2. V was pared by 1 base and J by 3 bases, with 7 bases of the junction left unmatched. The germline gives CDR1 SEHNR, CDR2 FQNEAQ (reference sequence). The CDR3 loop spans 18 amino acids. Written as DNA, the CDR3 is TGTGCCAGCAGCTTAGTCCCGGGACTAGCGGGGGGCTACTACGAGCAGTACTTC. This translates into CASSLVPGLAGGYYEQYF.

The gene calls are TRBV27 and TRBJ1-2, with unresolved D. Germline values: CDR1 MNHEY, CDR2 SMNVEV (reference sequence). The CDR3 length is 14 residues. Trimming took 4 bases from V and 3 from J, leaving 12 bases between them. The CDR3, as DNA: TGTGCCAGCAGTTACCAGGCTTCAGACTATGGCTACACCTTC. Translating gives CASSYQASDYGYTF.

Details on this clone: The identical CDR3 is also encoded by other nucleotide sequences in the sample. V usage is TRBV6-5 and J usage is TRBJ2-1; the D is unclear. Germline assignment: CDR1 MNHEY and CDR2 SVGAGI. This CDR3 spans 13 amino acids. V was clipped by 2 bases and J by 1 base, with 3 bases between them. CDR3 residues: CASSYTSYNEQFF. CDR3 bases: TGTGCCAGCAGTTACACTTCCTACAATGAGCAGTTCTTC.

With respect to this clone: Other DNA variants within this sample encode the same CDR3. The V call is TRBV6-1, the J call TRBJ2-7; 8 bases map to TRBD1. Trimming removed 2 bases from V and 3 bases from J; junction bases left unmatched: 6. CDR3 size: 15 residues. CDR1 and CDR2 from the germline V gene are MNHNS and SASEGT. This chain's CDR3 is CASSESGGQLYEQYF. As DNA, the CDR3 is TGTGCCAGCAGTGAATCAGGGGGCCAACTCTACGAGCAGTACTTC.

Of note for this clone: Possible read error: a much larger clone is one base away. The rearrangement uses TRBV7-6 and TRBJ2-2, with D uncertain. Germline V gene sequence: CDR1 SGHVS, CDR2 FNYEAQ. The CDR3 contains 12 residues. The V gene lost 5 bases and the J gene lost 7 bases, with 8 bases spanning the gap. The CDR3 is CASSPPGGELFF. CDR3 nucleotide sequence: TGTGCCAGCAGCCCCCCCGGCGGGGAGCTGTTTTTT.

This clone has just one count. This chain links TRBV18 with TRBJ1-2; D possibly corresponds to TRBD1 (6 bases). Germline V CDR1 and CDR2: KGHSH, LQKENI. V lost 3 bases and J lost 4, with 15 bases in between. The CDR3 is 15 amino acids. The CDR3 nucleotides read TGTGCCAGCTCACCCCCGGACAGAGGCTTCTATGGCTACACCTTC. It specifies CASSPPDRGFYGYTF.

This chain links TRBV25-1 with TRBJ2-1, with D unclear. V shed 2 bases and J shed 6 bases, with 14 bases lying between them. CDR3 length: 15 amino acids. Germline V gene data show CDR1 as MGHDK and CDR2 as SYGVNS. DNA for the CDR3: TGTGCCAGCAGTGAAGGGTATCTAGGGCGCAATGAGCAGTTCTTC. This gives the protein CASSEGYLGRNEQFF. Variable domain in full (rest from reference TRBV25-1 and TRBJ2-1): EADIYQTPRYLVIGTGKKITLECSQTMGHDKMYWYQQDPGMELHLIHYSYGVNSTEKGDLSSESTVSRIRTEHFPLTLESARPSHTSQYLCASSEGYLGRNEQFFGPGTRLTVL.

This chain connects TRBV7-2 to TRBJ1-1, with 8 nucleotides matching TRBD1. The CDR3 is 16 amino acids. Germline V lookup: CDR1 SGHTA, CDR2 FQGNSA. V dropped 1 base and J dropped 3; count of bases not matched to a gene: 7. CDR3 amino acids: CASSLGPGQGYTEAFF. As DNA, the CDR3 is TGTGCCAGCAGCTTAGGCCCCGGACAGGGTTACACTGAAGCTTTCTTT.

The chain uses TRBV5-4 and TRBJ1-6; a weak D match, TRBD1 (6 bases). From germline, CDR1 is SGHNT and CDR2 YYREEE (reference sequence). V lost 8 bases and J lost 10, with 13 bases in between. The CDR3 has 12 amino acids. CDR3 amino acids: CASAGDLSPLHF. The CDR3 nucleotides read TGTGCCAGTGCAGGGGATTTATCACCCCTCCACTTT.

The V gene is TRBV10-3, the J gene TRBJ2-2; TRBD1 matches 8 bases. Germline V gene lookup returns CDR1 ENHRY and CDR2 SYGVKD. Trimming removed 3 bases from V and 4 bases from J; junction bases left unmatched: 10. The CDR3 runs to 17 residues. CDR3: CAISDLDRGRGTGELFF. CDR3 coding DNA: TGTGCCATCAGTGACCTCGACAGGGGCCGGGGCACCGGGGAGCTGTTTTTT.

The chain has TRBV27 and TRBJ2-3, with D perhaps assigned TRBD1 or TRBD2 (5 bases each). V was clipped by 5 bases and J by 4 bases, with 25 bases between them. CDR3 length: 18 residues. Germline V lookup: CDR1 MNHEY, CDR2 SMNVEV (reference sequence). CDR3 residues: CASSTLDFLGERSDTQYF. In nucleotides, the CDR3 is TGTGCCAGCAGTACCCTTGACTTTTTGGGGGAGAGGTCAGATACGCAGTATTTT.

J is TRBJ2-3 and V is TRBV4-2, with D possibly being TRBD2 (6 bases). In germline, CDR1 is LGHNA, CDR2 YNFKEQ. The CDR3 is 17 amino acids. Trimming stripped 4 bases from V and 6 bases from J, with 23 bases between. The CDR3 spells CASSLGMGLNVLDTQYF. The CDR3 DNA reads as TGTGCCAGCAGCCTCGGCATGGGACTGAACGTGTTGGATACGCAGTATTTT.

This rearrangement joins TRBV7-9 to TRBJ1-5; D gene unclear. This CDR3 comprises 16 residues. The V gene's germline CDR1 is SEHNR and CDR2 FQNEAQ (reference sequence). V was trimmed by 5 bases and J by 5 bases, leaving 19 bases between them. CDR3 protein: CASSLVKGSRDQPQHF. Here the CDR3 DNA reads TGTGCCAGCAGCCTAGTCAAAGGGAGTCGGGATCAGCCCCAGCATTTT.

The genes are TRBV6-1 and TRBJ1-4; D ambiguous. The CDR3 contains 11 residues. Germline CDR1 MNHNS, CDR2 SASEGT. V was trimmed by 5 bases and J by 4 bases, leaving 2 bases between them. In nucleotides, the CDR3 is TGTGCCAGCAGTCTTAATGAAAAACTGTTTTTT. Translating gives CASSLNEKLFF.

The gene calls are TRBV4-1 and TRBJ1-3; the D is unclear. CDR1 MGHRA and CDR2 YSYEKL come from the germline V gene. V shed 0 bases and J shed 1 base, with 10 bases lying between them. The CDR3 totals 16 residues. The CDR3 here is CASSQDPIGSGNTIYF. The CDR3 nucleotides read TGCGCCAGCAGCCAAGATCCGATCGGATCTGGAAACACCATATATTTT.

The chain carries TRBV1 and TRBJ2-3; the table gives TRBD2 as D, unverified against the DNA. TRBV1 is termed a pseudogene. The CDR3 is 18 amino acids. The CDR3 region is CTSSQGSPSGGDTDTQYF. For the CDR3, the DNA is TGCACCAGCAGCCAAGGAAGCCCTAGCGGGGGGGACACAGATACGCAGTATTTT.

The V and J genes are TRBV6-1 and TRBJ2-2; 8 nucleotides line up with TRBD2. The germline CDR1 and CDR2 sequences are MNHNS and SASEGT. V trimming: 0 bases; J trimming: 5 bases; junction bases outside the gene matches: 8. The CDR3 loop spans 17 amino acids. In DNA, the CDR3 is TGTGCCAGCAGTGAAGCTTTAGCGGGATTAATTACCGGGGAGCTGTTTTTT. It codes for CASSEALAGLITGELFF.

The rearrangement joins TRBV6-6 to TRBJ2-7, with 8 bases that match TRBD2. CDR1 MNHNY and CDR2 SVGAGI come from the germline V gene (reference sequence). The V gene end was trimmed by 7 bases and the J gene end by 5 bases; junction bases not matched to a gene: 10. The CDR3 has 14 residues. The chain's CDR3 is CASTAEGSGNEQYF. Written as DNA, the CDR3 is TGTGCCAGCACCGCCGAGGGTAGCGGGAACGAGCAGTACTTC.